The clone carrying this TCR beta chain was recorded many times. Its antigen remains unidentified. This CDR3 region has 14 residues. V was pared by 6 bases and J by 4 bases, with 13 bases between. A single record per CDR3 protein comes from TCRdb applying MiXCR to the RT-PCR reads. The sample holds hundreds of thousands of distinct CDR3 sequences; 6% to 9% are singletons and the top ten take about an eighth. These data are taken from a study of response to subunit inactivated influenza vaccine. Whole-study results and caveats: It was suggested by the authors that few new T cells are recruited by each seasonal influenza vaccination.

The source of this sequence is a man between 50 and 70 years old who received an inactivated influenza vaccine. The J gene is TRBJ2-1, the V gene TRBV12-3 or TRBV12-4, with no clear D. The sequencing used PBMCs from blood, collected approximately 25 months after vaccination. In nucleotides, the CDR3 is TGTGCCAGCAGCTTCCAAGCCGCATACAATGAGCAGTTCTTC. Translation: CASSFQAAYNEQFF.